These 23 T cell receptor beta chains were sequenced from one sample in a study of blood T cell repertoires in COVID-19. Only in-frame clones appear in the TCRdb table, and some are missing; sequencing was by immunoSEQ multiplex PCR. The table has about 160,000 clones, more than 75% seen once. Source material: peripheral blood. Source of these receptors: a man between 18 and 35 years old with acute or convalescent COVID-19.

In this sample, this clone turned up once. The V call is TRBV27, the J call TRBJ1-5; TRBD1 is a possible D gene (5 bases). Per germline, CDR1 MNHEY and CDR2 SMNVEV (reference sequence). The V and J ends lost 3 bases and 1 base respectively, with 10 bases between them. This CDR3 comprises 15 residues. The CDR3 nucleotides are TGTGCCAGCAGTTTCCAGGGTGTAAGCAATCAGCCCCAGCATTTT. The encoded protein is CASSFQGVSNQPQHF.

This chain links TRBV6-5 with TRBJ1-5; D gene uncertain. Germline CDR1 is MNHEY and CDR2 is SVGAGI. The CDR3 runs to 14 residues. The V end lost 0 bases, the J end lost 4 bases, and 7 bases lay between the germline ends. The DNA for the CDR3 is TGTGCCAGCAGTTACTCGTTTAGTAATCAGCCCCAGCATTTT. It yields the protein CASSYSFSNQPQHF.

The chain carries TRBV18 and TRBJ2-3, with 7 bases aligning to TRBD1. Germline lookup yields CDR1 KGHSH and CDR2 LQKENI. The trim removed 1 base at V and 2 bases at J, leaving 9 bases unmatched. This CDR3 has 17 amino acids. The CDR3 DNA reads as TGTGCCAGCTCACCACTATCGGGACAGACTTCCACAGATACGCAGTATTTT. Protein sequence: CASSPLSGQTSTDTQYF.

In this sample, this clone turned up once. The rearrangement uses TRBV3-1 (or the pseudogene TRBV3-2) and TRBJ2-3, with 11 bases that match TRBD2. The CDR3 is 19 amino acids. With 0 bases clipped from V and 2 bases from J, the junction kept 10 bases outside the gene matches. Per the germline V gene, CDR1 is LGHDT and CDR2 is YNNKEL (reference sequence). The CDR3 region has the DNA TGTGCCAGCAGCCAAGATGAGCGACTAGCGGGATTGCACACAGATACGCAGTATTTT. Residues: CASSQDERLAGLHTDTQYF.

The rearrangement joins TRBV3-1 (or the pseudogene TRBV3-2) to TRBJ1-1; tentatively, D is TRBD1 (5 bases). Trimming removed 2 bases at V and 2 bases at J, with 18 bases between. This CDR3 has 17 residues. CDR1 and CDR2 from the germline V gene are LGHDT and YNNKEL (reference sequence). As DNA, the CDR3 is TGTGCCAGCAGCCAACCGGGCGCTAGGGGAGGAAACACTGAAGCTTTCTTT. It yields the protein CASSQPGARGGNTEAFF.

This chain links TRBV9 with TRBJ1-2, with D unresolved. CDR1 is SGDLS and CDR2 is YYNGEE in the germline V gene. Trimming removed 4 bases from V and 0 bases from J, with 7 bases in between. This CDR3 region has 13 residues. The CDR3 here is CASSPPANYGYTF. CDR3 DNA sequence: TGTGCCAGCAGCCCCCCCGCTAACTATGGCTACACCTTC.

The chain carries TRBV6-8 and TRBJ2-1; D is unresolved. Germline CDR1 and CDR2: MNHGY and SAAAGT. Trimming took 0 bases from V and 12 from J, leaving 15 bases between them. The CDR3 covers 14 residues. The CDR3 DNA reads TGTGCCAGCAGTTACTCAGGAAGACTCTTGGGGCAGTTCTTC. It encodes CASSYSGRLLGQFF.

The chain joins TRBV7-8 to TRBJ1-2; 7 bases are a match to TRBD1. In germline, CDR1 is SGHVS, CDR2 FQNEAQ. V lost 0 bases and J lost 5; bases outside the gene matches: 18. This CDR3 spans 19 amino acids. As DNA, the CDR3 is TGTGCCAGCAGCTTAGCTTATCTCGACAGGGTAGTAGAAGGGTATGGCTACACCTTC. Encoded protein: CASSLAYLDRVVEGYGYTF.

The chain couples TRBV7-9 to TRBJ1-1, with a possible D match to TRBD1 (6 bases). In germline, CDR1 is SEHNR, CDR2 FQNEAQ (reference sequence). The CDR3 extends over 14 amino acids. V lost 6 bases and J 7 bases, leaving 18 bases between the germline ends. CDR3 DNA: TGTGCCAGCAGTTTACAGGGTATTTCGTATGAAGCTTTCTTT. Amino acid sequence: CASSLQGISYEAFF.

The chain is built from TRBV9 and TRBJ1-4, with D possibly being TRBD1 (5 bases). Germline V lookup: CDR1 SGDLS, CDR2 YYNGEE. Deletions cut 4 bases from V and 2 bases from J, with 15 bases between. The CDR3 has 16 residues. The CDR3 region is CASSPVSGRTNEKLFF. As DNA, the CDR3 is TGTGCCAGCAGCCCGGTCTCAGGGAGGACTAATGAAAAACTGTTTTTT. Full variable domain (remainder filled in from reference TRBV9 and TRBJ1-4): DSGVTQTPKHLITATGQRVTLRCSPRSGDLSVYWYQQSLDQGLQFLIQYYNGEERAKGNILERFSAQQFPDLHSELNLSSLELGDSALYFCASSPVSGRTNEKLFFGSGTQLSVL.

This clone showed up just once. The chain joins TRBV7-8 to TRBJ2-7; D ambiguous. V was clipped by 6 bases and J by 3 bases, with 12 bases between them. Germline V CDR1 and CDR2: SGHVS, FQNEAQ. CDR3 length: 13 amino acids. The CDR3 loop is CASRPSRNYEQYF. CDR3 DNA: TGTGCCAGCAGACCTTCGAGGAACTACGAGCAGTACTTC.

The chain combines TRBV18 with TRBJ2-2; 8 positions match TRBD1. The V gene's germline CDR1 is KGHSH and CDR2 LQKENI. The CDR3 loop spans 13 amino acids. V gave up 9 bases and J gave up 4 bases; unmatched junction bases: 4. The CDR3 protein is CASRDRSTGELFF. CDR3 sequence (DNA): TGTGCCAGTCGGGACAGGAGCACCGGGGAGCTGTTTTTT. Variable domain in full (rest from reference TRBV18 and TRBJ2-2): NAGVMQNPRHLVRRRGQEARLRCSPMKGHSHVYWYRQLPEEGLKFMVYLQKENIIDESGMPKERFSAEFPKEGPSILRIQQVVRGDSAAYFCASRDRSTGELFFGEGSRLTVL.

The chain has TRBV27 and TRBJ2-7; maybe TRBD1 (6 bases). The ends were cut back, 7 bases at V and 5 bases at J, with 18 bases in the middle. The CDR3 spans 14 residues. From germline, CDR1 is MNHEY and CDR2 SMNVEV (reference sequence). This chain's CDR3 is CASTPPNRDHEQYF. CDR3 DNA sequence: TGTGCCAGCACCCCCCCAAACAGGGACCACGAGCAGTACTTC.

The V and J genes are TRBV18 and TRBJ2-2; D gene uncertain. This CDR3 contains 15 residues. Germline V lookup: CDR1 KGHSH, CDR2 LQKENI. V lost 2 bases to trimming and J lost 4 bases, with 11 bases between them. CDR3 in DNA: TGTGCCAGCTCACCAGCTAGATCGGGCACCGGGGAGCTGTTTTTT. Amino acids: CASSPARSGTGELFF.

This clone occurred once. The CDR3 sequence: CASTELAGGPGEQFF. The CDR3 nucleotides are TGTGCCAGCACCGAGTTAGCGGGAGGGCCGGGTGAGCAGTTCTTC. J is TRBJ2-1 and V is TRBV2; 11 bases align to TRBD2. With 7 bases clipped from V and 9 bases from J, the junction kept 11 bases outside the gene matches. The CDR3 sequence is 15 residues long. Looked up from germline, CDR1 is SNHLY and CDR2 is FYNNEI.

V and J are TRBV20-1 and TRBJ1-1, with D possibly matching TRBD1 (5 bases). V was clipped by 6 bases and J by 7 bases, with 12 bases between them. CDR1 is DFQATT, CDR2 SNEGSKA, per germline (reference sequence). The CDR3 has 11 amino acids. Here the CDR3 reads CSASTGREAFF. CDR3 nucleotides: TGCAGTGCCTCCACAGGTCGTGAAGCTTTCTTT.

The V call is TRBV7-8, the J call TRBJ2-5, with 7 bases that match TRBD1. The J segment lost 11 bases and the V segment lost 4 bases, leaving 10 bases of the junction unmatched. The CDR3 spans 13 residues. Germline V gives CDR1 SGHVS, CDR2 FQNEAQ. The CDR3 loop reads CASSSSTGDSQYF. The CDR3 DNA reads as TGTGCCAGCAGCTCATCAACAGGGGATTCGCAGTACTTC. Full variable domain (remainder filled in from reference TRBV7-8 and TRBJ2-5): GAGVSQSPRYKVAKRGQDVALRCDPISGHVSLFWYQQALGQGPEFLTYFQNEAQLDKSGLPSDRFFAERPEGSVSTLKIQRTQQEDSAVYLCASSSSTGDSQYFGPGTRLLVL.

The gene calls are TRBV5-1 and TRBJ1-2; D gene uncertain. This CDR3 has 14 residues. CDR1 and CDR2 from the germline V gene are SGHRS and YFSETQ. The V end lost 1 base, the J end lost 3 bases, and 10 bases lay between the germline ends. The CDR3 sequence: CASSLQEVDYGYTF. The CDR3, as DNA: TGCGCCAGCAGCTTGCAGGAGGTTGACTATGGCTACACCTTC.

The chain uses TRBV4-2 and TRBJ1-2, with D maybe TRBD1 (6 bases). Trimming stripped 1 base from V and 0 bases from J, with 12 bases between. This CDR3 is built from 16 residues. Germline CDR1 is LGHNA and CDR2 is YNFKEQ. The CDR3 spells CASSQGTESSNYGYTF. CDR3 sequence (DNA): TGTGCCAGCAGCCAAGGGACAGAAAGTTCTAACTATGGCTACACCTTC.

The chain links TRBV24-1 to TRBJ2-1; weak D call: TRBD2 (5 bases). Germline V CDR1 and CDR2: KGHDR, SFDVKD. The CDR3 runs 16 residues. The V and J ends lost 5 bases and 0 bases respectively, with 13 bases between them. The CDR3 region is CATSASDGGSYNEQFF. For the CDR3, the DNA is TGTGCCACCAGTGCCTCTGACGGAGGCTCCTACAATGAGCAGTTCTTC.

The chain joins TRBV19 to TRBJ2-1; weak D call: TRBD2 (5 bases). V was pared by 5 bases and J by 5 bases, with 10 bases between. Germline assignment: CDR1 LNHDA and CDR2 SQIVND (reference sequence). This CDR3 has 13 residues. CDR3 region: CASSEGYNNEQFF. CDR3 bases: TGTGCCAGTAGTGAGGGCTACAACAATGAGCAGTTCTTC.

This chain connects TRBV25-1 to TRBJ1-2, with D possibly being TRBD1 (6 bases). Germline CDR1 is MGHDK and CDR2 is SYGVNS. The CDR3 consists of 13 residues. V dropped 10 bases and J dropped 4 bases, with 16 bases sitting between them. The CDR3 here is CATATTGSYGYTF. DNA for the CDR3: TGTGCCACCGCCACGACAGGCAGCTATGGCTACACCTTC.

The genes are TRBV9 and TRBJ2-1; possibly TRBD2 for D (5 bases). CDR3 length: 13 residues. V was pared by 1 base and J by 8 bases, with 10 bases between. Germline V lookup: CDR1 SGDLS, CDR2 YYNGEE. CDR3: CASSVQISDEQFF. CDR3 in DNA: TGTGCCAGCAGCGTACAGATTAGCGATGAGCAGTTCTTC.